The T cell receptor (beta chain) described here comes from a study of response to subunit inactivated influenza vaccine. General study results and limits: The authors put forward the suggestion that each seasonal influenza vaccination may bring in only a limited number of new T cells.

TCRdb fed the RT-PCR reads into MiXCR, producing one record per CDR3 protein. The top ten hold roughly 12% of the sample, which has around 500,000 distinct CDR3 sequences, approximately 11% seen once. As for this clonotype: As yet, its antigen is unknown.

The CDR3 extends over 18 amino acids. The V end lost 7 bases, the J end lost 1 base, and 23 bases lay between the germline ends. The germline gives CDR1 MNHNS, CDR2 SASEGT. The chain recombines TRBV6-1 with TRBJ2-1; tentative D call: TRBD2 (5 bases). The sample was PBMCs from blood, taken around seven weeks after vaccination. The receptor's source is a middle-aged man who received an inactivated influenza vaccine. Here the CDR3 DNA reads TGTGCCAGCACTCCCACCCCCTACGCTACGGGATCCTACAATGAGCAGTTCTTC. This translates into CASTPTPYATGSYNEQFF.